These 4 T cell receptor beta chains originate from one sample sequenced in a study of Graves' ophthalmopathy and Graves' hyperthyroidism. Beta-chain TCR CDR3 regions were amplified from RNA transcripts. HTBI primers served in a first-round RT-PCR, which a second-round multiplex PCR followed. TCRdb ran MiXCR on the multiplex PCR reads and lists one entry per CDR3 protein. The top ten hold around 9.8% of the sample, which has some 520,000 distinct CDR3 sequences, 13% to 15% seen once. The sequenced sample was blood. These receptor sequences come from a young woman with Graves' ophthalmopathy.

This clonotype has at least ten counts. V usage is TRBV12-3 or TRBV12-4 and J usage is TRBJ1-1; D is unclear. The CDR3 sequence is 14 residues long. The V end was cut by 6 bases, the J end by 1 base, with 12 bases between. The CDR3 spells CASRQTGRNTEAFF. The DNA for the CDR3 is TGTGCCAGCAGGCAAACTGGACGGAACACTGAAGCTTTCTTT.

V is TRBV4-1 and J is TRBJ2-7; 10 bases line up with TRBD2. CDR3 size: 20 residues. With 3 bases clipped from V and 6 bases from J, the junction kept 23 bases outside the gene matches. CDR1 is MGHRA and CDR2 is YSYEKL in the germline V gene. This CDR3 is CASSHATPWASGSILPEQYF. CDR3 DNA: TGCGCCAGCAGCCATGCAACTCCGTGGGCTAGCGGGAGTATTCTCCCCGAGCAGTACTTC.

This clonotype was counted a few times. The J gene is TRBJ1-3, the V gene TRBV29-1; TRBD1 matches at 9 bases. The CDR3 is made up of 16 amino acids. V gave up 0 bases and J gave up 3 bases; unmatched junction bases: 6. Germline V gene data show CDR1 as SQVTM and CDR2 as ANQGSEA. CDR3 coding DNA: TGCAGCGTTGAAGACCGGCGGGACAGGGATGGAAACACCATATATTTT. Its protein product is CSVEDRRDRDGNTIYF.

This clonotype was found many times. The chain combines TRBV2 with TRBJ1-1, with TRBD1 matching over 10 bases. The CDR3 runs 16 residues. CDR1 and CDR2 from the germline V gene are SNHLY and FYNNEI. The V and J ends lost 4 bases and 3 bases, in that order; junction bases with no gene match: 8. CDR3 sequence: CASSVDRGIGDTEAFF. The CDR3 coding sequence is TGTGCCAGCAGTGTGGACAGGGGGATAGGAGACACTGAAGCTTTCTTT.